The sequence of this T cell receptor (beta chain) was determined in a study of CD8 T cells in Susac syndrome. Study-level background: Intravenous immunoglobulin alone or corticosteroids were being given to patients with Susac syndrome at blood draw, unless they were therapy-naive.

The length of the CDR3 is 15 residues. In germline, CDR1 is SGDLS, CDR2 YYNGEE. The V segment lost 3 bases and the J segment 10 bases; nucleotides outside the gene matches: 9. Reverse transcription of roughly 0.5 to 1 ug RNA was performed with random hexamers. MiXCR, applied by TCRdb to the immunoSEQ multiplex PCR reads, yields one record per CDR3 protein. The sample records just over 150,000 distinct CDR3 sequences, approximately 96% being singletons. Material: CD4+ T cells from PBMCs. The TCR originated in a human donor with Susac syndrome. J is TRBJ1-6 and V is TRBV9; 8 positions match TRBD1. CDR3 sequence (DNA): TGTGCCAGCAGCGAGGGGACAGGTGGGGGATCACCCCTCCACTTT. It translates to CASSEGTGGGSPLHF.